Shown below are 10 T cell receptor beta chains from a single sample sequenced in a study of blood T cells in healthy people across ages. Together with a sample-barcoded 5' primer, a J-beta primer mix was included in a second PCR lasting roughly 6 to 12 cycles. TCRdb re-derived calls from the 5' RACE reads in MiXCR, one entry per CDR3 protein. The sample records 650,000 to 800,000 distinct CDR3 sequences, approximately 52% being singletons. Material for sequencing was blood. These receptors all stem from a woman aged 80 or over in good health.

V and J are TRBV19 and TRBJ2-1; D remains unclear. Deletions cut 2 bases from V and 10 bases from J, with 6 bases between. CDR1 and CDR2 from the germline V gene are LNHDA and SQIVND (reference sequence). This CDR3 is 11 amino acids long. This CDR3 reads CASSILSEQFF. Here the CDR3 DNA reads TGTGCCAGTAGTATATTGTCGGAGCAGTTCTTC.

This clonotype was seen repeatedly, ten times or more. Here the CDR3 reads CASMPGFVDEQYF. DNA for the CDR3: TGTGCCAGCATGCCAGGGTTTGTGGACGAGCAGTACTTC. V is TRBV28 and J is TRBJ2-7; a weak D match, TRBD1 (5 bases). This CDR3 region has 13 residues. From germline, CDR1 is MDHEN and CDR2 SYDVKM. V was shortened by 7 bases and J by 5 bases, with 15 bases between the two germline ends.

On this clonotype: A read error may be the cause here, since a much bigger clone is one base away. The gene calls are TRBV27 and TRBJ2-1; 9 bases align to TRBD2. Matching the DNA end better, TRBJ2-7 makes the J call doubtful. The germline CDR1 and CDR2 sequences are MNHEY and SMNVEV (reference sequence). The CDR3 extends over 17 amino acids. The CDR3: CASNLSGVAGENYEQYF. The CDR3, as DNA: TGTGCCAGCAATTTATCGGGTGTAGCGGGGGAGAACTACGAGCAGTACTTC.

As for this clonotype: A much more abundant neighbour one base away suggests this may be a read error. The chain links TRBV29-1 to TRBJ2-7; D gene unclear. The germline CDR1 and CDR2 sequences are SQVTM and ANQGSEA. The CDR3 totals 11 residues. The V gene lost 7 bases and the J gene lost 0 bases, with 7 bases spanning the gap. The DNA for the CDR3 is TGCAGCGCTGCCCTCTCCTACGAGCAGTACTTC. Translated: CSAALSYEQYF.

The table lists this clonotype with a few counts. The gene calls are TRBV5-1 and TRBJ1-1, with D unclear. V was cut by 2 bases and J by 2 bases, with 13 bases left in between. The length of the CDR3 is 15 residues. The germline V gene has CDR1 SGHRS and CDR2 YFSETQ. In nucleotides, the CDR3 is TGCGCCAGCAGCTTTTGGGAGGCTTTTAACACTGAAGCTTTCTTT. Protein product: CASSFWEAFNTEAFF.

DNA for the CDR3: TGTGCCAGCAGTCTGGGACAGGGATTACCCTCTGGAAACACCATATATTTT. It specifies CASSLGQGLPSGNTIYF. V is TRBV12-3 or TRBV12-4 and J is TRBJ1-3; 9 bases map to TRBD1. The CDR3 contains 17 residues. The ends lost 5 bases at V and 0 bases at J; junction bases unmatched: 8.

The chain joins TRBV6-2 or TRBV6-3 to TRBJ2-1, with a possible D match to TRBD2 (5 bases). This CDR3 is built from 14 residues. Looked up from germline, CDR1 is MNHEY and CDR2 is SVGEGT. V lost 6 bases and J 12 bases, leaving 21 bases between the germline ends. The CDR3 loop is CASRPSAGAKGQFF. The CDR3 DNA sequence: TGTGCCAGCAGGCCATCGGCGGGCGCCAAGGGGCAGTTCTTC.

This clonotype appeared a few times. This sequence joins TRBV12-3 or TRBV12-4 and TRBJ2-1; D gene uncertain. The CDR3 spans 12 residues. Trimming took off 7 bases at V and 9 bases at J, with 13 bases between the two ends. The CDR3 loop reads CASTNREGEQFF. The CDR3 region has the DNA TGTGCCAGCACCAACCGTGAAGGTGAGCAGTTCTTC.

As to this clonotype: A much larger clone lies one base from this, so it may be a read error. CDR3 residues: CASSLGRYDNEQYF. The CDR3 nucleotides read TGTGCCAGCAGTTTAGGCAGGTACGACAATGAGCAGTACTTC. The chain joins TRBV28 to TRBJ2-5; no definite D call. The CDR3 extends over 14 amino acids. V was clipped by 2 bases and J by 11 bases, with 18 bases between them. Germline CDR1 is MDHEN and CDR2 is SYDVKM.

This chain connects TRBV5-4 to TRBJ2-1; unclear D gene. This CDR3 has 15 amino acids. CDR1 is SGHNT, CDR2 YYREEE, per germline (reference sequence). Between the trimmed V and J ends, which lost 4 bases and 0 bases, there was a span of 11 bases. CDR3 in amino acids: CASSQSGRSYNEQFF. CDR3 DNA: TGTGCCAGCAGCCAAAGTGGACGCTCCTACAATGAGCAGTTCTTC.